This T cell receptor beta chain came from a study of response to subunit inactivated influenza vaccine. Study conclusions and caveats: Authors suggested each seasonal influenza vaccination recruits few new T cells.

V was trimmed by 7 bases and J by 2 bases, leaving 15 bases between them. The germline V gene has CDR1 MNHEY and CDR2 SMNVEV (reference sequence). The length of the CDR3 is 14 residues. Concerning this clonotype: Its antigen remains unidentified.

TCRdb ran MiXCR on the RT-PCR reads and lists one entry per CDR3 protein. Of about 240,000 distinct CDR3 sequences in the sample, more than 10% were seen once. The chain recombines TRBV27 with TRBJ2-7; D is perhaps TRBD1 (5 bases). The receptor was isolated from a man aged 45-65 years who received an inactivated influenza vaccine. The sample here was non-naive T cells sorted from PBMCs, taken approximately 15 days before vaccination. CDR3 in DNA: TGTGCCAGCAAGGAGTACAGGACACCCTACGAGCAGTACTTC. Translating gives CASKEYRTPYEQYF.